Listed here is a single T cell receptor (beta chain). The sample belongs to a study of blood T cell repertoires in COVID-19. Study-wide background: Whether acute or convalescent, the COVID-19 samples came from the United States, Italy and Spain. Sample material is recorded as cDNA or gDNA derived from T cells, B-cell-depleted T cells, or PBMCs.

Seattle participants joined during active infection and were tracked over time. Study processing details: Amplified reference gene primers provided the basis for estimating nucleated cell counts. The table came from immunoSEQ multiplex PCR; TCRdb's copy has only in-frame clones and leaves some out. V and J calls plus clone size are reproduced from that table; the DNA served to infer D and trimming. The sample has nearly 350,000 clones, more than 70% seen once. V lost 4 bases, J lost 6 bases, and 14 bases lay in between. This CDR3 has 14 residues. Germline V lookup: CDR1 LNHDA, CDR2 SQIVND (reference sequence).

The source material was peripheral blood. This receptor was taken from a woman in her 70s with COVID-19, enrolled during active disease. The J gene is TRBJ2-3, the V gene TRBV19, with D perhaps matching TRBD1 (5 bases). CDR3 nucleotide sequence: TGTGCCAGTAGTAATACAGGTCTCCGCGATACGCAGTATTTT. Protein: CASSNTGLRDTQYF.